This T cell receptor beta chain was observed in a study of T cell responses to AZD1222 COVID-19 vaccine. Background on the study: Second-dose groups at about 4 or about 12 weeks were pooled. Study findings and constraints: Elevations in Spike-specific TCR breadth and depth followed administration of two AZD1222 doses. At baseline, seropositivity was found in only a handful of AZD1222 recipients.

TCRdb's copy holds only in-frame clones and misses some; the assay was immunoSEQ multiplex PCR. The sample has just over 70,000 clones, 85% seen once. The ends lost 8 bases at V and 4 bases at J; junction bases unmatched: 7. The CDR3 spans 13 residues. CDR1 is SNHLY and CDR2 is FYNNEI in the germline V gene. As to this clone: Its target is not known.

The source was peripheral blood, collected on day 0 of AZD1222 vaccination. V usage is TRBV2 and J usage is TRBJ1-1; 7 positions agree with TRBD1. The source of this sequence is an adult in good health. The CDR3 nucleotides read TGTGCCAGCGCAGGGGGGGGCGGCACTGAAGCTTTCTTT. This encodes CASAGGGGTEAFF.